This T cell receptor beta chain was captured in a study of blood T cell repertoires in COVID-19. Original handling: Reference gene primer amplification yielded estimated nucleated cell counts. Libraries were prepared by immunoSEQ multiplex PCR; TCRdb keeps only in-frame clonotypes and omits some of them. V, J and clone size are taken as reported in that table, and D and trimming were inferred from the DNA itself. The sample lists a few hundred thousand clones; more than 85% were seen once. V lost 3 bases to trimming and J lost 2 bases; unmatched junction nucleotides: 12. The CDR3 is 17 residues long. Germline-derived CDR1 and CDR2 are MGHRA and YSYEKL.

The specimen sequenced was peripheral blood. This chain uses TRBV4-1 with TRBJ1-1; 7 bases are shared with TRBD1. This TCR came from a middle-aged man with active or convalescent COVID-19. The CDR3: CASSHLTGSRINTEAFF. The CDR3 bases are TGCGCCAGCAGCCACCTGACAGGGTCCCGGATCAACACTGAAGCTTTCTTT.